This T cell receptor (beta chain) was sequenced during a study of blood T cell repertoires in COVID-19 (dated by TCRdb to 2020 to 2022). Describing the broader study: Collaborator samples came from the United States, Italy and Spain and covered acute and convalescent phases of COVID-19. The material from the prospective study consisted of cDNA or gDNA derived from T cells, B-cell-depleted T cells, or PBMCs. Samples came from the ongoing ImmuneRACE study (first 160 participants) plus 1,254 subjects from 6 global collaborators. HLA class I and class II types, where available, came from metadata supplied by the sample provider rather than from assay-based typing. Deeply sampled blood TCRbeta repertoires from subjects exposed to, actively infected with, or recovered from COVID-19 were included in the dataset. The repertoires were released in a freely available public database intended as a resource for research on the immune response to SARS-CoV-2. Nearly every sample came with metadata listing a de-identified subject ID, COVID-19 status, age in years and sex. The full study reports these points: How much clinical and demographic metadata was included differed by source and by participant, and the metadata was provided uncurated.

In the case of this clone: This clone's antigen is unknown. Base-call qualities are not available, and no considerably larger clone is one nucleotide away.

The immunoSEQ Assay, a bias-controlled multiplex PCR, was used to amplify TCRbeta CDR3 regions from genomic DNA. Regarding the original processing steps: Within the assay, amplification of reference gene primers was used to estimate how many nucleated cells each sample contained. To quantify the absolute abundance of each unique TCRbeta CDR3 rearrangement, sequence reads were collapsed and filtered. For each sample, productive Simpson clonality was calculated as the square root of Simpson's diversity index across productive rearrangements. TCRdb re-hosts the immuneACCESS table, in-frame sequences only. Its copies lack some clones; in the studies checked, an unresolved V gene accounts for under half of them, and the cause for the rest is not known. For V, J and clone size, that table is used; D and trimming come from the DNA. This sample comprises about 210,000 clones, almost 85% of them detected only once. Of the sample, about an eighth is held by the ten largest clones.

Whole blood was collected in K2EDTA tubes by collaborating institutions according to the institutions' own protocols. For TCRbeta analysis, collaborators shipped samples as frozen whole blood, isolated PBMCs, or DNA extracted from either of those sample types. The material sequenced was peripheral blood. This receptor was taken from a woman aged 40 to 55 with acute or convalescent COVID-19.

The nucleotide sequence is given as TGCGCCAGCAGCTCTAGAAAGGAGGAGCAGTACTTC. The encoded protein is CASSSRKEEQYF. The V gene is TRBV5-1 and the J gene is TRBJ2-7, with no confident D gene call. V lost 3 bases and J lost 7 bases; the stretch between them is 11 bases long. Sequences SGHRS (CDR1) and YFSETQ (CDR2) are obtained from the germline V gene. Taken from cysteine to phenylalanine, the CDR3 has 12 residues. Only the CDR3 portion is preserved as DNA: 36 bases, with reading frame beginning at the first base.